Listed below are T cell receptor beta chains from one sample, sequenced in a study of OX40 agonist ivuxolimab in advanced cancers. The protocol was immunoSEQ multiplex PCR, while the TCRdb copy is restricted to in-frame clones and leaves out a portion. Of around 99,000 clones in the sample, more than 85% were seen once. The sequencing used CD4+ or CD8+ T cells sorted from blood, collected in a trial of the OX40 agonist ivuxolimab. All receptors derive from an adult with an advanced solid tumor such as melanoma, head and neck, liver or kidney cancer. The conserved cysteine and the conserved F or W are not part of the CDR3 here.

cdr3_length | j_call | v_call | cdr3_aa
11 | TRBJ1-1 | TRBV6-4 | ASSERENTEAF
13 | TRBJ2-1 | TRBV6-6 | ASSLRGQGNNGQF
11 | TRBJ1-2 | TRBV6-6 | ASRTESFYGYT
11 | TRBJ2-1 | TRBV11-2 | ASSLDYYNEQF
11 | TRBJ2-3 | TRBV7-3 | ASSVEGADTQY
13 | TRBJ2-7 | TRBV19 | ASSIRQGREYEQY
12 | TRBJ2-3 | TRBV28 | ASSLWGQTDTQY
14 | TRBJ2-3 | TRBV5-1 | ASSWGAGARTDTQY
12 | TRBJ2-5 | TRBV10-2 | ASNIQGAGETQY
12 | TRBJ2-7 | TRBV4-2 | ASSQLTGRYEQY
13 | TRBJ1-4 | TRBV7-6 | ASSFGQGVGEKLF
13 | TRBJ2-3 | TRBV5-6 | ASSLGQILTDTQY
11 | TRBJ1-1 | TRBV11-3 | ASSLRGDTEAF
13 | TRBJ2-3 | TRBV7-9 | ASSYSRGGTDTQY
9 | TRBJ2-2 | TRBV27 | ASSYEGELF
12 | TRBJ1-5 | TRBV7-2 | ASSPGQTNQPQH
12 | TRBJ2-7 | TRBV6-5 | ASSQGLAGSEQY
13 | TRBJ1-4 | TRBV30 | AWSSKDRWYEKLF
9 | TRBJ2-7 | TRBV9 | ASSSNYEQY
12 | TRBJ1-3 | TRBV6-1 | ATLDSSSGNTIY
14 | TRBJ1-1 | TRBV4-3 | ASSQDNLEGNTEAF
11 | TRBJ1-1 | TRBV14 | ASSRQGNTEAF
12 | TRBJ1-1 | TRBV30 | AWSSGLMNTEAF
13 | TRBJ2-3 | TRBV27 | ASSLSPSPIDTQY
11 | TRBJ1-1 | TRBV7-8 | ASSLYGNTEAF
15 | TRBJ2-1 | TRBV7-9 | ASSLVGRTSSYNEQF
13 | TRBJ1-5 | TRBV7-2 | ASSLVRRGNQPQH
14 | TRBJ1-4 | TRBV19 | ASTSRGQRTNEKLF
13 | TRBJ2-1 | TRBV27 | ASSGTSGSTDEQF
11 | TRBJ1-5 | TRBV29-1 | SVTLVPNQPQH
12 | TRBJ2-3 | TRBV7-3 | ASSFSGSTDTQY
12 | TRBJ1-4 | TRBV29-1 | SVGKGGANEKLF
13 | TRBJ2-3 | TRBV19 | ASSIAGSPPDTQY
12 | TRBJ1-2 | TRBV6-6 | ASSPGTVIYGYT
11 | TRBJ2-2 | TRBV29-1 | SGVRSNTGELF
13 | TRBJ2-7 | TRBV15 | ATSRSRQGSYEQY
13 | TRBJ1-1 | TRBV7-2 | ASSVGQPLVSEAF
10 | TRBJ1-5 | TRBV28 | ATLYSNQPQH